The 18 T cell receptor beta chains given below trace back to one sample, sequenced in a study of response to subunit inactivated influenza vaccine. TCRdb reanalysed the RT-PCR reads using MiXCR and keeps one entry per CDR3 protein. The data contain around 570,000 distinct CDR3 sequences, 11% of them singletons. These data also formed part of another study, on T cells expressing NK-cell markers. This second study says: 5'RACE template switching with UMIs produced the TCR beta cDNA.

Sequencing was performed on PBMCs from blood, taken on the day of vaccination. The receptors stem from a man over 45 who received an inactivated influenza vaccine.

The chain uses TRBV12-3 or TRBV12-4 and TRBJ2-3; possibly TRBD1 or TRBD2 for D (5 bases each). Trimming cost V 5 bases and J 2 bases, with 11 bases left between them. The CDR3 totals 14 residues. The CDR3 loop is CASSMRGFTDTQYF. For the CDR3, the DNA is TGTGCCAGCAGTATGAGGGGTTTCACAGATACGCAGTATTTT.

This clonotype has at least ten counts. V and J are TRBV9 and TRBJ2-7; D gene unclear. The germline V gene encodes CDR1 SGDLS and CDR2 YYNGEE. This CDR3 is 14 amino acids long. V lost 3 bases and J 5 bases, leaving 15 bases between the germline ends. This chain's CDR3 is CASSAGPLGNEQYF. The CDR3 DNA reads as TGTGCCAGCAGCGCCGGTCCCCTCGGCAACGAGCAGTACTTC.

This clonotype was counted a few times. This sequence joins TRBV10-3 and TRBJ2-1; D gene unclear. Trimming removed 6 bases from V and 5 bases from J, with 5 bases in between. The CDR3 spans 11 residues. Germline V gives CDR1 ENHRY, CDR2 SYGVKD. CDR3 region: CAIREHNEQFF. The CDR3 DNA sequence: TGTGCCATCAGGGAGCACAATGAGCAGTTCTTC.

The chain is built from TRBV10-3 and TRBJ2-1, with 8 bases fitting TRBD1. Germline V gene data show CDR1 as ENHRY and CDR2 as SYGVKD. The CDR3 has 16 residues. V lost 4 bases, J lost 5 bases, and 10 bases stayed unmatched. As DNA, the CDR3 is TGTGCCATCAGTGGCCCAGGGACAGGTCGGCACAATGAGCAGTTCTTC. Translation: CAISGPGTGRHNEQFF.

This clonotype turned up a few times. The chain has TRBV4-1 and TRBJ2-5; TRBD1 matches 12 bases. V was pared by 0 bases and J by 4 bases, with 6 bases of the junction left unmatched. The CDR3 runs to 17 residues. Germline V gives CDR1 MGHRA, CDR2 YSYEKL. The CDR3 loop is CASSQDARDRGRETQYF. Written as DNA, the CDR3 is TGCGCCAGCAGCCAAGATGCCCGGGACAGGGGGCGAGAGACCCAGTACTTC.

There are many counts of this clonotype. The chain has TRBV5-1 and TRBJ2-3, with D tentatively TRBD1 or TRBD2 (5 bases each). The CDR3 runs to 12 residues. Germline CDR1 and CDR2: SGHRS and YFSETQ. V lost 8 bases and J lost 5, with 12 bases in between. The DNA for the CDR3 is TGCGCCAGTTCGGGGCGAGTAGATACGCAGTATTTT. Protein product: CASSGRVDTQYF.

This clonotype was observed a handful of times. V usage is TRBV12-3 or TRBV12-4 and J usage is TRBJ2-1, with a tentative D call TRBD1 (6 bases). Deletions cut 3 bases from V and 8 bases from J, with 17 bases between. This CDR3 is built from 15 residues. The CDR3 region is CASSFRQAGSDEQFF. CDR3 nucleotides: TGTGCCAGCAGTTTCCGACAGGCCGGATCCGATGAGCAGTTCTTC.

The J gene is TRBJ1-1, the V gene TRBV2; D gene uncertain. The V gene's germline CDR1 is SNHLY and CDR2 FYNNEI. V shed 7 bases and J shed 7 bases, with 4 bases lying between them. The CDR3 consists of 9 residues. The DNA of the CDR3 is TGTGCCAGCAACTATGAAGCTTTCTTT. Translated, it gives CASNYEAFF.

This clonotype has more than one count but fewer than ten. The CDR3 sequence: CATSAGVGQPQHF. CDR3 DNA: TGTGCCACCAGTGCAGGGGTAGGACAGCCCCAGCATTTT. The chain couples TRBV24-1 to TRBJ1-5, with D possibly being TRBD1 (6 bases). Per germline, CDR1 KGHDR and CDR2 SFDVKD. CDR3 length equals 13 residues. The V end lost 5 bases, the J end lost 7 bases, and 11 bases lay between the germline ends.

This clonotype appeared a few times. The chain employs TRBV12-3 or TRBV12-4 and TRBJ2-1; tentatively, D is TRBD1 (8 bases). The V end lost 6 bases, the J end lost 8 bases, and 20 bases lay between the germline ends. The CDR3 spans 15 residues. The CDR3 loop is CASSLQGGGWDEQFF. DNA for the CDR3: TGTGCCAGCAGCTTACAGGGGGGGGGCTGGGATGAGCAGTTCTTC.

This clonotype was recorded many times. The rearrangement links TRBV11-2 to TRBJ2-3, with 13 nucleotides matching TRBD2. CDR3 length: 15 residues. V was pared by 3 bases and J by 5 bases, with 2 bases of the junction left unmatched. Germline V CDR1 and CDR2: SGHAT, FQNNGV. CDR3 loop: CASSFRLAGGDTQYF. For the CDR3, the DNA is TGTGCCAGCAGCTTCCGACTAGCGGGGGGAGATACGCAGTATTTT. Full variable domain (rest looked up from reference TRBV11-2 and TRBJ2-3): EAGVAQSPRYKIIEKRQSVAFWCNPISGHATLYWYQQILGQGPKLLIQFQNNGVVDDSQLPKDRFSAERLKGVDSTLKIQPAKLEDSAVYLCASSFRLAGGDTQYFGPGTRLTVL.

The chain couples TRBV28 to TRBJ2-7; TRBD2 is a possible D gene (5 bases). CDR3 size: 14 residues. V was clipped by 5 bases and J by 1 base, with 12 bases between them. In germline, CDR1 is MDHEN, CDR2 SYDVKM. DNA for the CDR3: TGTGCCAGCAGTCTCTACGGACTTTCCTACGAGCAGTACTTC. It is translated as CASSLYGLSYEQYF.

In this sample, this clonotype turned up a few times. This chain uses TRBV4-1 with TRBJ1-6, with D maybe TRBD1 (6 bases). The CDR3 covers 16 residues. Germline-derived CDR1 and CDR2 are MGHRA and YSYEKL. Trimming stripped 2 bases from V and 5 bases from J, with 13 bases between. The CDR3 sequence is CASSQFRAGDNSPLHF. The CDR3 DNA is TGCGCCAGCAGCCAATTTAGGGCAGGGGATAATTCACCCCTCCACTTT.

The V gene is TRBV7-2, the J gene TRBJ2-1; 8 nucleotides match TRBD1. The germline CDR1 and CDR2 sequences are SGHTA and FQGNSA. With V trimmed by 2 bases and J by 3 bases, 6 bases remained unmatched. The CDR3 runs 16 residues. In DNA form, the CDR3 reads TGTGCCAGCAGCTTAAATACAGGGGGAAGCTACAATGAGCAGTTCTTC. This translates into CASSLNTGGSYNEQFF.

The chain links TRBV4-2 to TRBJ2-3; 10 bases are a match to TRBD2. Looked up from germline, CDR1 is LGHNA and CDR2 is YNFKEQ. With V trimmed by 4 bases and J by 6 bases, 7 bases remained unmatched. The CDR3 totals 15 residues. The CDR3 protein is CASSPVGSGRDTQYF. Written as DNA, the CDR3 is TGTGCCAGCAGCCCAGTAGGTAGCGGGAGGGATACGCAGTATTTT.

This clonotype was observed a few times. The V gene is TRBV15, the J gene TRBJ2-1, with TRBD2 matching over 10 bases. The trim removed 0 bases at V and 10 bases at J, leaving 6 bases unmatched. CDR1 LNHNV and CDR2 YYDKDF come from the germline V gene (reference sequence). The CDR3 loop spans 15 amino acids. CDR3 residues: CATSRDSGRGQEQFF. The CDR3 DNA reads TGTGCCACCAGCAGAGACAGCGGGAGGGGCCAAGAGCAGTTCTTC.

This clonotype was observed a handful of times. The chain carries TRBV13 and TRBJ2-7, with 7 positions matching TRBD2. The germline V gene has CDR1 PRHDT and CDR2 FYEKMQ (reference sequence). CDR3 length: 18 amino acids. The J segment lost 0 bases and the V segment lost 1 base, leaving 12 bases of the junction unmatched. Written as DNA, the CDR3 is TGTGCCAGCAGCTTAGTCGTTGGGGGAGGGCCCCGCTCCTACGAGCAGTACTTC. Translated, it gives CASSLVVGGGPRSYEQYF.

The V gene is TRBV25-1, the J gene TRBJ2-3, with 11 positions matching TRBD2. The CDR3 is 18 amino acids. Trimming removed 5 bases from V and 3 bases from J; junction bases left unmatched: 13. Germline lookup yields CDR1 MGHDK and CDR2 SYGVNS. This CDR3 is CASSPRKTSGASTDTQYF. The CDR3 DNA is TGTGCCAGCAGTCCCCGGAAGACTAGCGGGGCTAGTACAGATACGCAGTATTTT. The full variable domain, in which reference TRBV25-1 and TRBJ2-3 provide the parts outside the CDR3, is EADIYQTPRYLVIGTGKKITLECSQTMGHDKMYWYQQDPGMELHLIHYSYGVNSTEKGDLSSESTVSRIRTEHFPLTLESARPSHTSQYLCASSPRKTSGASTDTQYFGPGTRLTVL.